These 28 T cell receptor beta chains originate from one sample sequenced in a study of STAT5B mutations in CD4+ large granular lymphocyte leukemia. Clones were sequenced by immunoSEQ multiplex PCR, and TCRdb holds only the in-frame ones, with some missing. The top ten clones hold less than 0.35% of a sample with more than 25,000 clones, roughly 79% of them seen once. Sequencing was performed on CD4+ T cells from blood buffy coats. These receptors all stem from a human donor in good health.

CDR3 nucleotide sequence: TGTGCCAGCAGTTACTCGAGGCCCAGGGGCACTGAAGCTTTCTTT. It codes for CASSYSRPRGTEAFF. The chain joins TRBV6-6 to TRBJ1-1; weak D call: TRBD1 (6 bases). This CDR3 has 15 amino acids. Trimming stripped 0 bases from V and 4 bases from J, with 12 bases between. From germline, CDR1 is MNHNY and CDR2 SVGAGI (reference sequence).

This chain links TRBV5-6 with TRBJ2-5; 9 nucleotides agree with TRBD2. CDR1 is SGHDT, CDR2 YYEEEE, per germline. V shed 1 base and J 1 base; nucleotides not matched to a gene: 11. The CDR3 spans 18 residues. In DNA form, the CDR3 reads TGTGCCAGCAGCTTGAAGGGGGGGCTAGCGGGGCCCCAAGAGACCCAGTACTTC. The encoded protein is CASSLKGGLAGPQETQYF.

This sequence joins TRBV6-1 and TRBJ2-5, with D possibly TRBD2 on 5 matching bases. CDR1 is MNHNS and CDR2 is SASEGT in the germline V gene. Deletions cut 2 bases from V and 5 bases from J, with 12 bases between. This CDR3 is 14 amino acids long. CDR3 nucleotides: TGTGCCAGCAGTGAACGAGTATCGGGGGAGACCCAGTACTTC. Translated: CASSERVSGETQYF.

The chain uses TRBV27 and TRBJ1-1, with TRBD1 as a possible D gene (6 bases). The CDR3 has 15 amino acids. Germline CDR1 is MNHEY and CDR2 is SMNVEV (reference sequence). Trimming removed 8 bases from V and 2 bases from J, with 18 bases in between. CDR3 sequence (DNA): TGTGCCAGCCGAGAGACGGGACAATTCAACACTGAAGCTTTCTTT. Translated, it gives CASRETGQFNTEAFF.

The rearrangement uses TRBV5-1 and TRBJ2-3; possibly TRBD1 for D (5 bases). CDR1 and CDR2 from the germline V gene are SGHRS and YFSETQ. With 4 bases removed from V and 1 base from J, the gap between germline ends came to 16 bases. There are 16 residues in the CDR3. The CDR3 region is CASSNRTWFGTDTQYF. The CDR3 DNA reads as TGCGCCAGCAGCAACCGGACATGGTTTGGCACAGATACGCAGTATTTT.

The CDR3, as DNA: TGTGCCAGAAGCTTGAATACAGGGGTTAGTCAGCCCCAGCATTTT. This codes for CARSLNTGVSQPQHF. The chain uses TRBV5-3 and TRBJ1-5; 7 nucleotides line up with TRBD1. TRBV5-3 carries the ORF label, with uncertain function. This CDR3 is 15 amino acids long. After removal of 1 base from V and 6 bases from J, the junction contained 7 bases not matched to a gene.

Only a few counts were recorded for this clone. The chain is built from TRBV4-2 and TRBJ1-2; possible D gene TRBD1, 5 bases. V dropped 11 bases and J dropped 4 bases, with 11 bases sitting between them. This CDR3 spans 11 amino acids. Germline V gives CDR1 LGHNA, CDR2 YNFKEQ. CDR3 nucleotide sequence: TGTGCCTCCGTGGGGACCTATGGCTACACCTTC. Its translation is CASVGTYGYTF.

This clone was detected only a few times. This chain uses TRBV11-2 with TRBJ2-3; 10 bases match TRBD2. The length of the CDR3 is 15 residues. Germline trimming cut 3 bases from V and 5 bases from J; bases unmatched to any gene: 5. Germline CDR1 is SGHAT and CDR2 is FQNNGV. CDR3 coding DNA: TGTGCCAGCAGCTTCCAGCGGGGGGGCCTAGATACGCAGTATTTT. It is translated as CASSFQRGGLDTQYF.

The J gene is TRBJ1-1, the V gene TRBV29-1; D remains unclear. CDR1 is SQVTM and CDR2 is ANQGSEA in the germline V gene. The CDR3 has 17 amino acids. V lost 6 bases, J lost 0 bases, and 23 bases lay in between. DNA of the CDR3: TGCAGCGTCCAAAAGCGGACGCGTAGCTCCATGAACACTGAAGCTTTCTTT. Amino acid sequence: CSVQKRTRSSMNTEAFF.

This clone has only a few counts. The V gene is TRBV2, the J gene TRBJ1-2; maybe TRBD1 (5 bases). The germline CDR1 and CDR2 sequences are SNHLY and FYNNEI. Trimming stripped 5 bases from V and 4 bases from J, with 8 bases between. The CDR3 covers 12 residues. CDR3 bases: TGTGCCAGCAGTTTCGACAGCTATGGCTACACCTTC. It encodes CASSFDSYGYTF.

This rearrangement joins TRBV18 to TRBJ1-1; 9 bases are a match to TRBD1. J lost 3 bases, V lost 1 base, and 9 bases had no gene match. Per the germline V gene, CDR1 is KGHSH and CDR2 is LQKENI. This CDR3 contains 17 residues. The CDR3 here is CASSPRQGQGIDTEAFF. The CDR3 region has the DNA TGTGCCAGCTCACCACGTCAGGGACAGGGAATTGACACTGAAGCTTTCTTT.

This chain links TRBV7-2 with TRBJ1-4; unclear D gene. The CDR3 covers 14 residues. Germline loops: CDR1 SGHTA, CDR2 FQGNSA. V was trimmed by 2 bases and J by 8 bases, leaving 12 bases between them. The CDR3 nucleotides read TGTGCCAGCAGCTTATTTGGGGTTAAAGAAAAACTGTTTTTT. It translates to CASSLFGVKEKLFF.

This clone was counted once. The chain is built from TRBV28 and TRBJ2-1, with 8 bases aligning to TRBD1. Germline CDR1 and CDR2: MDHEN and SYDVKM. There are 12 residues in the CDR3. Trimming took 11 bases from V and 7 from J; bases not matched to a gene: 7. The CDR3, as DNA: TGTGCCTGGAGGACAGGGCGGAATGAGCAGTTCTTC. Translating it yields CAWRTGRNEQFF.

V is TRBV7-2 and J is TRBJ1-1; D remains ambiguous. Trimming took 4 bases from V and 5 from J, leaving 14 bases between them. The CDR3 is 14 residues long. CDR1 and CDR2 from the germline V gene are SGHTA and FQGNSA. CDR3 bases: TGTGCCAGCAGCTCGGAGTACACCCGGACTGAAGCTTTCTTT. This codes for CASSSEYTRTEAFF.

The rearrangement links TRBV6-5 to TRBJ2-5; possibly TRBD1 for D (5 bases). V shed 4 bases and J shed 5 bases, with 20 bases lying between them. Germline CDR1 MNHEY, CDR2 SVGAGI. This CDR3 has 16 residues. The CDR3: CASSSAREGPGETQYF. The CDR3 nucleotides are TGTGCCAGCAGTTCCGCCAGGGAAGGACCTGGGGAGACCCAGTACTTC.

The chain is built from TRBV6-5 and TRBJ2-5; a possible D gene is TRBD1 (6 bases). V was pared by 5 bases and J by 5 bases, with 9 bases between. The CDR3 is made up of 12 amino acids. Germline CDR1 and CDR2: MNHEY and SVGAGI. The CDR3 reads CASSTGMETQYF. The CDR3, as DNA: TGTGCCAGCAGTACAGGGATGGAGACCCAGTACTTC.

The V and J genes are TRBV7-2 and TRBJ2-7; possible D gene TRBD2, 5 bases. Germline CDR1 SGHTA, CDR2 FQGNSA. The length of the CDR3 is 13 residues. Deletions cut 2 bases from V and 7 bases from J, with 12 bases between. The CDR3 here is CASSLWSRGEQYF. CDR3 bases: TGTGCCAGCAGCTTATGGTCCCGGGGTGAGCAGTACTTC.

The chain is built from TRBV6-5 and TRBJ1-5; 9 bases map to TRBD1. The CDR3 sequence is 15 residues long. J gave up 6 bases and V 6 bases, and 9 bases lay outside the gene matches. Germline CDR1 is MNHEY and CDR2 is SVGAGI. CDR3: CASSLTGGGSQPQHF. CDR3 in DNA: TGTGCCAGCAGCCTGACAGGGGGAGGGAGTCAGCCCCAGCATTTT.

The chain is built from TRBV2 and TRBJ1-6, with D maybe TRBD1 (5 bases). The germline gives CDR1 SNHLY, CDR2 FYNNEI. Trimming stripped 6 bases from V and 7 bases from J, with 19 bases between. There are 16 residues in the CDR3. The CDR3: CASSPGDGGRNSPLHF. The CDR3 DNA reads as TGTGCCAGCAGCCCTGGGGATGGGGGGAGGAATTCACCCCTCCACTTT. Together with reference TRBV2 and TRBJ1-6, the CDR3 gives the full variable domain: EPEVTQTPSHQVTQMGQEVILRCVPISNHLYFYWYRQILGQKVEFLVSFYNNEISEKSEIFDDQFSVERPDGSNFTLKIRSTKLEDSAMYFCASSPGDGGRNSPLHFGNGTRLTVT.

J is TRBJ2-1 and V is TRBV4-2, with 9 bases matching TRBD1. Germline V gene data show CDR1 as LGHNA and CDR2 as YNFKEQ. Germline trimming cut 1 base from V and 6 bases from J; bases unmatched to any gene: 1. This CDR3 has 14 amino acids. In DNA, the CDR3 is TGTGCCAGCAGCCAAGGACAGGGGGGCAATGAGCAGTTCTTC. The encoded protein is CASSQGQGGNEQFF.

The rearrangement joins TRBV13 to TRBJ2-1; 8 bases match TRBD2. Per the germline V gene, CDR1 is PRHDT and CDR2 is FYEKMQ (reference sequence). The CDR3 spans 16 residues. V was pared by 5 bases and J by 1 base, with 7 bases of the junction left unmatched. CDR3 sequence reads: CASSTKLAASYNEQFF. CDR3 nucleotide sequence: TGTGCCAGCAGCACAAAACTAGCGGCTTCCTACAATGAGCAGTTCTTC.

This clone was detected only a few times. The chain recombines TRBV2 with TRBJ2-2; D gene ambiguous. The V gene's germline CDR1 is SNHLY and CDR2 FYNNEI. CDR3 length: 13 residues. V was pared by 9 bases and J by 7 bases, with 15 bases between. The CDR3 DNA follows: TGTGCCAGTCGGGTGTCACCACGCGGGGAGCTGTTTTTT. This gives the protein CASRVSPRGELFF.

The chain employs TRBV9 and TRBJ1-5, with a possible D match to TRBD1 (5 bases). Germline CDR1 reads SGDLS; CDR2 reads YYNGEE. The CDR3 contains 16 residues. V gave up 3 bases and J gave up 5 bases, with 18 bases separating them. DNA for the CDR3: TGTGCCAGCAGCGCTCGACCCGGGACGGGGGATCAGCCCCAGCATTTT. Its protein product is CASSARPGTGDQPQHF.

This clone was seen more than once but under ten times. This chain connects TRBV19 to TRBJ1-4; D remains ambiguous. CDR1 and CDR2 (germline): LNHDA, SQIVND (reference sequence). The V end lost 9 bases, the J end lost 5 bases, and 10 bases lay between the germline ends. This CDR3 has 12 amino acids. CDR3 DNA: TGTGCCAGCAGACGGAGGAATGAAAAACTGTTTTTT. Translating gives CASRRRNEKLFF.

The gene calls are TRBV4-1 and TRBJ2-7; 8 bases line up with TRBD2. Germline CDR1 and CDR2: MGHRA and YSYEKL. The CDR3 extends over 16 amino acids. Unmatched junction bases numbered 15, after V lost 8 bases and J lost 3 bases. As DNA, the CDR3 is TGCGCCAGCCGACCGACTAGCGCCAAGCAGGGCTACGAGCAGTACTTC. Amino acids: CASRPTSAKQGYEQYF.

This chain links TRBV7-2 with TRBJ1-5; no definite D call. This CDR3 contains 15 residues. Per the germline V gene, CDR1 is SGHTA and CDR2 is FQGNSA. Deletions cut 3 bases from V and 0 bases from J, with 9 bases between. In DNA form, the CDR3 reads TGTGCCAGCAGCTTTGTGTCGGATAGCAATCAGCCCCAGCATTTT. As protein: CASSFVSDSNQPQHF.

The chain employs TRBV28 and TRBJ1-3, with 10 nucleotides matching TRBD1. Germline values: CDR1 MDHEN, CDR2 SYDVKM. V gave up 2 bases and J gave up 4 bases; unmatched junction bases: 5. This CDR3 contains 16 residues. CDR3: CASSLGDRGRGNTIYF. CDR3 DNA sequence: TGTGCCAGCAGTTTAGGGGACAGGGGACGGGGAAACACCATATATTTT.

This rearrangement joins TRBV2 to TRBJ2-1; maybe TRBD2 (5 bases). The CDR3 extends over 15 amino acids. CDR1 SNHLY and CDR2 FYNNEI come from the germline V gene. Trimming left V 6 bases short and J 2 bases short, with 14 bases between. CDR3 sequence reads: CASSVLGNPYNEQFF. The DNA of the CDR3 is TGTGCCAGCAGCGTACTAGGGAATCCCTACAATGAGCAGTTCTTC. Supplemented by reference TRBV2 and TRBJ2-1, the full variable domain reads EPEVTQTPSHQVTQMGQEVILRCVPISNHLYFYWYRQILGQKVEFLVSFYNNEISEKSEIFDDQFSVERPDGSNFTLKIRSTKLEDSAMYFCASSVLGNPYNEQFFGPGTRLTVL.